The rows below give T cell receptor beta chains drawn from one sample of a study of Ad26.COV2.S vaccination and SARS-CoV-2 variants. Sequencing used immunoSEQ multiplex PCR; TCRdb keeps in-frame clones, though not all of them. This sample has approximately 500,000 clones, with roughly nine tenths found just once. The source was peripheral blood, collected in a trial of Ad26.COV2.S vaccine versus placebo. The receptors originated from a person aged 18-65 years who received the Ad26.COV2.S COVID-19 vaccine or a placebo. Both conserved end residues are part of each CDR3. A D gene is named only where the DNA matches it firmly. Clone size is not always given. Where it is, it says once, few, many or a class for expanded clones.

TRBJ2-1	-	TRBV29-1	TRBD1	CSVDGQGYNEQFF	TGCAGCGTTGATGGACAGGGCTACAATGAGCAGTTCTTC
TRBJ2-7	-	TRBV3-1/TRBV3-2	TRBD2	CASSQAGGGSEQYF	TGTGCCAGCAGCCAAGCGGGAGGAGGTAGCGAGCAGTACTTC
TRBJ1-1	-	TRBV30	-	CAWSINPDISIGNTEAFF	TGTGCCTGGAGTATAAATCCGGACATATCGATAGGGAACACTGAAGCTTTCTTT
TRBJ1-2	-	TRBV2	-	CASSEVTGSYGYTF	TGTGCCAGCAGTGAAGTTACAGGGAGCTATGGCTACACCTTC
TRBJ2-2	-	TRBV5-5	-	CASSLTLGWELFF	TGTGCCAGCAGCCTCACCCTCGGGTGGGAGCTGTTTTTT
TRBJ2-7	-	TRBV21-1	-	CASSKRWTPSSYEQYF	TGTGCCAGCAGCAAAAGATGGACCCCCAGCTCCTACGAGCAGTACTTC
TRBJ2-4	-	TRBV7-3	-	CASSLKHSQGIQYF	TGTGCCAGCAGCTTAAAACACTCGCAGGGCATTCAGTACTTC
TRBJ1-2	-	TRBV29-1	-	CSVETSNYGYTF	TGCAGCGTTGAAACCTCTAACTATGGCTACACCTTC
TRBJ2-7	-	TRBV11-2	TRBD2	CASSLGGSSSYEQYF	TGTGCCAGCAGCTTGGGGGGGTCTAGCTCCTACGAGCAGTACTTC
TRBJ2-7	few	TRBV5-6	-	CASSLILRGASSYEQYF	TGTGCCAGCAGCTTGATTCTTCGGGGGGCGAGCTCCTACGAGCAGTACTTC
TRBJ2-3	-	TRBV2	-	CASSGGLRGTDTQYF	TGTGCCAGCAGCGGGGGACTCCGAGGCACAGATACGCAGTATTTT
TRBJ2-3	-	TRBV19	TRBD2	CASSVWTSGSLSTDTQYF	TGTGCCAGTAGTGTCTGGACTAGCGGGAGCCTAAGCACAGATACGCAGTATTTT
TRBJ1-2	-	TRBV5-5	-	CASSSGAVGYGYTF	TGTGCCAGCAGTTCCGGCGCCGTAGGCTATGGCTACACCTTC
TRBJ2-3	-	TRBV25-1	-	CASSGPGGVTDTQYF	TGTGCCAGCAGTGGCCCCGGGGGCGTCACGGATACGCAGTATTTT
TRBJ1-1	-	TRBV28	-	CASSFPLGNTEAFF	TGTGCCAGCAGTTTCCCCCTCGGGAACACTGAAGCTTTCTTT
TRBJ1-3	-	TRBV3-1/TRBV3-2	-	CASSSGRGNTIYF	TGTGCCAGCAGCTCCGGCCGGGGAAACACCATATATTTT
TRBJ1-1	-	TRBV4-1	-	CASSPRVGVNTEAFF	TGCGCCAGCAGCCCTAGGGTGGGGGTGAACACTGAAGCTTTCTTT
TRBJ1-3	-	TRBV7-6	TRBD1	CASSLGQGPGNTIYF	TGTGCCAGCAGCTTAGGACAGGGACCCGGAAACACCATATATTTT
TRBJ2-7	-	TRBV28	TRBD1	CASSSTQGARYEQYF	TGTGCCAGCAGTTCTACACAGGGGGCAAGGTACGAGCAGTACTTC
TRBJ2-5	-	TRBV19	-	CASSTTGATGRTQYF	TGTGCCAGTAGTACTACGGGAGCCACCGGTCGGACCCAGTACTTC
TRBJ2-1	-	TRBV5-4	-	CASRTKGYNEQFF	TGTGCCAGCAGAACTAAGGGGTACAATGAGCAGTTCTTC
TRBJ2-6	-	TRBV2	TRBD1	CASSQTGAGANVLTF	TGTGCCAGCAGTCAGACAGGGGCTGGGGCCAACGTCCTGACTTTC
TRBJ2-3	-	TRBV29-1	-	CSAKRDPERTDTQYF	TGCAGCGCGAAACGGGACCCCGAGCGCACAGATACGCAGTATTTT
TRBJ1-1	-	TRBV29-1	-	CSVDRDNTEAFF	TGCAGCGTTGATAGGGACAACACTGAAGCTTTCTTT
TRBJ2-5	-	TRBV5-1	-	CASSSETSWQETQYF	TGCGCCAGCAGCTCCGAGACCAGTTGGCAAGAGACCCAGTACTTC
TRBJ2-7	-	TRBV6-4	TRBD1	CAPRTGDTEQYF	TGTGCCCCCCGGACAGGGGATACCGAGCAGTACTTC
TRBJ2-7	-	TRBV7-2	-	CASSRDTFYEQYF	TGTGCCAGCAGCCGGGACACTTTCTACGAGCAGTACTTC
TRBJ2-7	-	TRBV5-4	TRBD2	CASSLGGSAPYEQYF	TGTGCCAGCAGCTTAGGCGGGAGCGCTCCCTACGAGCAGTACTTC
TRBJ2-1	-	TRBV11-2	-	CASSLEVGYEQFF	TGTGCCAGCAGCTTAGAGGTAGGGTACGAGCAGTTCTTC
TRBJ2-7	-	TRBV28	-	CASGEVPSYEQYF	TGTGCCAGCGGGGAGGTTCCTTCCTACGAGCAGTACTTC
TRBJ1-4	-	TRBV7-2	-	CASSLVRGNEKLFF	TGTGCCAGCAGCTTAGTCAGGGGAAATGAAAAACTGTTTTTT
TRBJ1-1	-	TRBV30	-	CAWSVPGGWRNTEAFF	TGTGCCTGGAGTGTACCGGGGGGATGGAGGAACACTGAAGCTTTCTTT
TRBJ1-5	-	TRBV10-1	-	CASSWPWRATDQPQHF	TGCGCCAGCAGTTGGCCGTGGAGGGCGACCGATCAGCCCCAGCATTTT
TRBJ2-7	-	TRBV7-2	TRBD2	CASSLYLAGEYLYEQYF	TGTGCCAGCAGCTTATATCTAGCGGGAGAGTATCTCTACGAGCAGTACTTC
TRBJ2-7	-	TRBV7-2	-	CASSQVRRAWALSYEQYF	TGTGCCAGCAGCCAAGTTAGGAGGGCTTGGGCCCTTTCCTACGAGCAGTACTTC
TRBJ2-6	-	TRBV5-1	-	CASSLEGWVGANVLTF	TGCGCCAGCAGCTTGGAGGGGTGGGTAGGGGCCAACGTCCTGACTTTC
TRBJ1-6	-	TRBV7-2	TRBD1	CASSLAGQGGSPLHF	TGTGCCAGCAGCTTAGCGGGACAGGGTGGGTCACCCCTCCACTTT
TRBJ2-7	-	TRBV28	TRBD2	CASTGVAGYEQYF	TGTGCCAGCACTGGGGTAGCGGGCTACGAGCAGTACTTC
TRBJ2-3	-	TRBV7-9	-	CASSSVLPRVVDTQYF	TGTGCCAGCAGCTCGGTACTCCCTCGGGTGGTAGATACGCAGTATTTT
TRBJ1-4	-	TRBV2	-	CASSEVSGTNEKLFF	TGTGCCAGCAGTGAAGTTAGTGGGACTAATGAAAAACTGTTTTTT
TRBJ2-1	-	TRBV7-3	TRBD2	CASSLRVSGSSEQFF	TGTGCCAGCAGCTTAAGGGTTAGCGGGAGCTCGGAGCAGTTCTTC
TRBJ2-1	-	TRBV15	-	CATSRPGGASYNEQFF	TGTGCCACCAGCAGACCTGGGGGGGCCTCCTACAATGAGCAGTTCTTC
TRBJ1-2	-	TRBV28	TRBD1	CASSPRGTDYGYTF	TGTGCCAGCAGTCCCCGCGGGACAGACTATGGCTACACCTTC
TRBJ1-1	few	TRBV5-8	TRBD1	CASSETGGLIEAFF	TGTGCCAGCAGCGAAACAGGGGGCTTGATTGAAGCTTTCTTT
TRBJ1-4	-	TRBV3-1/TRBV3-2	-	CASSPTRQINEKLFF	TGTGCCAGCAGCCCCACCCGACAGATTAATGAAAAACTGTTTTTT
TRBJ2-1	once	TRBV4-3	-	CASSQDGSTSSYNEQFF	TGCGCCAGCAGCCAAGATGGAAGTACTAGCTCCTACAATGAGCAGTTCTTC
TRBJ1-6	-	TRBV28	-	CASSLPGTSDSPLHF	TGTGCCAGCAGTTTACCAGGTACATCGGATTCACCCCTCCACTTT
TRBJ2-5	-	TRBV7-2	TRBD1	CASSFGPGTGGGETQYF	TGTGCCAGCAGCTTTGGTCCCGGGACAGGGGGCGGAGAGACCCAGTACTTC
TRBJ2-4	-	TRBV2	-	CASNEKVAKNIQYF	TGTGCCAGCAATGAAAAGGTAGCCAAAAACATTCAGTACTTC
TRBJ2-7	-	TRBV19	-	CASSPGTGSYEQYF	TGTGCCAGTAGTCCTGGGACGGGTTCCTACGAGCAGTACTTC
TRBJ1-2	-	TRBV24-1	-	CATSDPKTSLYGYTF	TGTGCCACCAGTGATCCGAAGACCAGTCTCTATGGCTACACCTTC
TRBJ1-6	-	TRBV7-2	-	CASSTGIPNSPLHF	TGTGCCAGCAGCACAGGGATACCGAATTCACCCCTCCACTTT
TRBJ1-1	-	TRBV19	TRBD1	CASRTQGMGLNTEAFF	TGTGCCAGTAGGACACAGGGGATGGGGCTGAACACTGAAGCTTTCTTT
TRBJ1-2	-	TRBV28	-	CASSSLQGYNYGYTF	TGTGCCAGCAGTTCACTGCAGGGTTACAACTATGGCTACACCTTC
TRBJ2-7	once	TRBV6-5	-	CASGRDLPFSYEQYF	TGTGCCAGCGGCCGGGACCTCCCCTTCTCCTACGAGCAGTACTTC